These 28 T cell receptor beta chains came from one sample sequenced in a study of blood T cells in healthy people across ages. Then a second PCR, running roughly 7 to 12 cycles, was carried out with a sample-barcoded 5' primer and a J-beta primer mix. MiXCR was run by TCRdb on the 5' RACE reads, yielding one entry per CDR3 protein. Found here are 600,000 to 800,000 distinct CDR3 sequences, approximately 21% of them singletons; the top ten hold 3.6%. The material sequenced was blood. All receptors derive from a man in his sixties or seventies in good health.

In its sample, this clonotype was seen a few times. This chain uses TRBV28 with TRBJ2-3, with 9 nucleotides matching TRBD1. Germline V lookup: CDR1 MDHEN, CDR2 SYDVKM. V lost 6 bases and J lost 2; bases outside the gene matches: 3. The CDR3 extends over 14 amino acids. CDR3 nucleotides: TGTGCCAGCAGGGGACAGGGATACACAGATACGCAGTATTTT. As protein: CASRGQGYTDTQYF.

CDR3 protein: CASSLSSANTEAFF. The CDR3 DNA reads as TGTGCCAGCAGCCTGAGTTCAGCGAACACTGAAGCTTTCTTT. The V call is TRBV3-1, the J call TRBJ1-1; D not certain. The CDR3 consists of 14 residues. Trimming left V 4 bases short and J 1 base short, with 10 bases between. Germline-derived CDR1 and CDR2 are LGHDT and YNNKEL (reference sequence).

The chain uses TRBV6-1 and TRBJ2-3; D gene uncertain. V lost 7 bases and J lost 8, with 16 bases in between. The CDR3 loop spans 13 amino acids. Germline V gene lookup returns CDR1 MNHNS and CDR2 SASEGT. CDR3 nucleotides: TGTGCCAGCAACATAGAAATAGAGGCTACGCAGTATTTT. Its translation: CASNIEIEATQYF.

V usage is TRBV12-3 or TRBV12-4 and J usage is TRBJ1-5; tentative D call: TRBD1 (5 bases). This CDR3 is built from 14 residues. V was pared by 4 bases and J by 5 bases, with 12 bases between. The CDR3 region is CASSWDRRHQPQHF. The CDR3 region has the DNA TGTGCCAGCAGTTGGGACCGTCGGCATCAGCCCCAGCATTTT.

DNA of the CDR3: TGTGCCAGCAGTGAAGGCGGGGCCAGTGAGCAGTTCTTC. Translated: CASSEGGASEQFF. V is TRBV6-1 and J is TRBJ2-5, with TRBD2 as a possible D gene (6 bases). The last part of the DNA fits TRBJ2-1 better; the J call may be wrong. The germline gives CDR1 MNHNS, CDR2 SASEGT. The CDR3 sequence is 13 residues long.

The gene calls are TRBV19 and TRBJ2-3; the match to TRBD2 covers 7 bases. The germline gives CDR1 LNHDA, CDR2 SQIVND (reference sequence). This CDR3 comprises 15 residues. The V segment lost 5 bases and the J segment 0 bases; nucleotides outside the gene matches: 5. The CDR3 region is CASSPGTTSTDTQYF. In DNA, the CDR3 is TGTGCCAGTAGTCCTGGGACTACTAGCACAGATACGCAGTATTTT.

This clonotype has more than one count but fewer than ten. The CDR3 region is CASSLGRWTVNTGELFF. The CDR3 DNA sequence: TGTGCCAGCAGCTTAGGCCGGTGGACTGTGAACACCGGGGAGCTGTTTTTT. The V and J genes are TRBV11-2 and TRBJ2-2; D perhaps matches TRBD2 (5 bases). The germline CDR1 and CDR2 sequences are SGHAT and FQNNGV. The ends were cut back, 1 base at V and 1 base at J, with 13 bases in the middle. There are 17 residues in the CDR3.

This clonotype has only a few counts. The chain links TRBV7-8 to TRBJ2-2; no clear D. Germline V gene lookup returns CDR1 SGHVS and CDR2 FQNEAQ. The CDR3 loop spans 13 amino acids. The ends were cut back, 0 bases at V and 6 bases at J, with 5 bases in the middle. CDR3 residues: CASSLATSGELFF. CDR3 DNA sequence: TGTGCCAGCAGCTTAGCAACTTCCGGGGAGCTGTTTTTT.

This chain uses TRBV4-3 with TRBJ2-5, with 8 bases that match TRBD2. The CDR3 spans 15 residues. The J segment lost 5 bases and the V segment lost 4 bases, leaving 9 bases of the junction unmatched. Per germline, CDR1 LGHNA and CDR2 YSLEER. The CDR3 DNA is TGCGCCAGCAGCCCCAGAGCGGGAGTAGGGGAGACCCAGTACTTC. It is translated as CASSPRAGVGETQYF.

V usage is TRBV20-1 and J usage is TRBJ2-3; 7 bases agree with TRBD2. The V segment lost 6 bases and the J segment 6 bases; nucleotides outside the gene matches: 12. Germline-derived CDR1 and CDR2 are DFQATT and SNEGSKA (reference sequence). This CDR3 is built from 14 residues. CDR3 DNA: TGCAGTGCCCCCCCGGGGAGGGGATCGGATACGCAGTATTTT. Amino acids: CSAPPGRGSDTQYF.

This clonotype showed up just a few times. This chain joins TRBV6-6 and TRBJ2-5, with TRBD2 matching over 9 bases. With 2 bases clipped from V and 5 bases from J, the junction kept 9 bases outside the gene matches. The CDR3 spans 16 residues. The germline V gene encodes CDR1 MNHNY and CDR2 SVGAGI (reference sequence). DNA for the CDR3: TGTGCCAGCAGTTACACGGCGGGAGGGCCAGGGGAGACCCAGTACTTC. Translating it yields CASSYTAGGPGETQYF.

The chain joins TRBV7-2 to TRBJ2-2; 8 nucleotides line up with TRBD1. Germline V lookup: CDR1 SGHTA, CDR2 FQGNSA. This CDR3 has 15 residues. J was trimmed by 4 bases and V by 5 bases; bases with no gene match: 6. The CDR3 spells CASSKTGVSTGELFF. CDR3 sequence (DNA): TGTGCCAGCAGCAAGACAGGGGTTTCCACCGGGGAGCTGTTTTTT.

The CDR3 nucleotides read TGCGCCAGCAGGGTGACTAGCGGGATCGCTTTTGAGCAGTACTTC. Encoded protein: CASRVTSGIAFEQYF. V is TRBV5-1 and J is TRBJ2-5; 11 nucleotides align to TRBD2. V was pared by 5 bases and J by 11 bases, with 14 bases of the junction left unmatched. The germline V gene has CDR1 SGHRS and CDR2 YFSETQ. This CDR3 region has 15 residues.

This clonotype turned up a few times. A much larger clone differs by one base, so this may be a read error. The chain couples TRBV5-6 to TRBJ2-1; 9 bases fit TRBD2. CDR1 is SGHDT, CDR2 YYEEEE, per germline. This CDR3 comprises 12 residues. The CDR3 spells CASSVASGMCTF. The CDR3 DNA is TGTGCCAGCAGCGTGGCTAGCGGGATGTGTACCTTC.

This clonotype was recorded a few times. The chain employs TRBV3-1 and TRBJ1-1, with TRBD1 matching over 7 bases. The CDR3 covers 12 residues. V dropped 0 bases and J dropped 11; count of bases not matched to a gene: 3. CDR1 and CDR2 from the germline V gene are LGHDT and YNNKEL (reference sequence). The CDR3 loop is CASSQERGRAFF. The CDR3 bases are TGTGCCAGCAGCCAAGAGAGGGGGCGGGCTTTCTTT.

This rearrangement joins TRBV3-1 to TRBJ2-1; 10 bases map to TRBD2. The CDR3 extends over 15 amino acids. CDR1 and CDR2 from the germline V gene are LGHDT and YNNKEL (reference sequence). The V segment lost 0 bases and the J segment 7 bases; nucleotides outside the gene matches: 3. The chain's CDR3 is CASSQDWGLANEQFF. Here the CDR3 DNA reads TGTGCCAGCAGCCAAGATTGGGGACTAGCGAATGAGCAGTTCTTC.

This chain connects TRBV5-1 to TRBJ2-1; TRBD1 matches 8 bases. CDR1 SGHRS and CDR2 YFSETQ come from the germline V gene. The CDR3 is 14 amino acids. J was trimmed by 9 bases and V by 5 bases; bases with no gene match: 10. The CDR3 reads CASRKTGDRGEQFF. The CDR3 DNA sequence: TGCGCCAGCAGGAAAACGGGCGACAGGGGTGAGCAGTTCTTC. Complete variable domain (other parts from reference TRBV5-1 and TRBJ2-1): KAGVTQTPRYLIKTRGQQVTLSCSPISGHRSVSWYQQTPGQGLQFLFEYFSETQRNKGNFPGRFSGRQFSNSRSEMNVSTLELGDSALYLCASRKTGDRGEQFFGPGTRLTVL.

The sample holds a few counts of this clonotype. Here the CDR3 reads CASSLGRRLAGDYSEQFF. In nucleotides, the CDR3 is TGTGCCAGCAGCTTAGGGAGAAGACTAGCGGGAGATTATAGTGAGCAGTTCTTC. This chain connects TRBV7-8 to TRBJ2-5, with TRBD2 matching over 12 bases. The J call may be wrong; the DNA end is better matched by TRBJ2-1. Germline CDR1 and CDR2: SGHVS and FQNEAQ. The length of the CDR3 is 18 residues.

The genes are TRBV29-1 and TRBJ2-7, with 9 nucleotides matching TRBD2. V dropped 3 bases and J dropped 7; count of bases not matched to a gene: 13. This CDR3 spans 15 amino acids. The germline V gene has CDR1 SQVTM and CDR2 ANQGSEA. CDR3 sequence reads: CSVDGAGGSMNEQYF. Written as DNA, the CDR3 is TGCAGCGTTGACGGAGCGGGAGGCTCGATGAATGAGCAGTACTTC.

This clonotype showed up just a few times. The rearrangement links TRBV2 to TRBJ2-7; D may correspond to TRBD1 or TRBD2 (5 bases each). CDR3 size: 11 residues. Trimming removed 6 bases at V and 5 bases at J, with 8 bases between. From germline, CDR1 is SNHLY and CDR2 FYNNEI. The CDR3 region has the DNA TGTGCCAGCAGGGGGGACCACGAGCAGTACTTC. Amino acid sequence: CASRGDHEQYF.

This clonotype has only a few counts. This chain uses TRBV10-2 with TRBJ1-5; D is unclear. Trimming left V 4 bases short and J 9 bases short, with 13 bases between. CDR3 length: 13 residues. Germline V gene data show CDR1 as WSHSY and CDR2 as SAAADI. The CDR3 DNA follows: TGCGCCAGCAGTGGGCAGGAGGGCGGGCCCCAGCATTTT. The encoded protein is CASSGQEGGPQHF.

This clonotype was observed a handful of times. The chain is built from TRBV7-2 and TRBJ2-2; D gene unclear. Germline-derived CDR1 and CDR2 are SGHTA and FQGNSA. CDR3 length: 12 residues. For the CDR3, the DNA is TGTGCTTCCGGGCAGATCACCGGGGAGCTGTTTTTT. Its protein product is CASGQITGELFF. Together with reference TRBV7-2 and TRBJ2-2, the CDR3 gives the full variable domain: GAGVSQSPSNKVTEKGKDVELRCDPISGHTALYWYRQSLGQGLEFLIYFQGNSAPDKSGLPSDRFSAERTGGSVSTLTIQRTQQEDSAVYLCASGQITGELFFGEGSRLTVL.

This clonotype was counted only a few times. CDR3 sequence (DNA): TGTGCCAGCAGGAAGACTAGCTTGCAGACCCAGTACTTC. Translating it yields CASRKTSLQTQYF. J is TRBJ2-5 and V is TRBV28; 7 bases are a match to TRBD2. The germline gives CDR1 MDHEN, CDR2 SYDVKM. J lost 6 bases, V lost 6 bases, and 7 bases had no gene match. CDR3 size: 13 residues.

V and J are TRBV7-2 and TRBJ2-1; the match to TRBD2 covers 14 bases. The V gene's germline CDR1 is SGHTA and CDR2 FQGNSA. This CDR3 has 17 amino acids. V shed 1 base, J shed 10 bases, and the junction held 9 bases outside the gene matches. The DNA for the CDR3 is TGTGCCAGCAGCTTAGACCCCGGGACTAGCGGGAGTGGCGAGCAGTTCTTC. Its translation is CASSLDPGTSGSGEQFF.

V is TRBV3-1 and J is TRBJ2-2, with TRBD2 matching 7 bases. The germline V gene has CDR1 LGHDT and CDR2 YNNKEL (reference sequence). With V trimmed by 0 bases and J by 4 bases, 14 bases remained unmatched. This CDR3 is 19 amino acids long. The CDR3 loop is CASSQEGAFGLVGTGELFF. The CDR3 bases are TGTGCCAGCAGCCAAGAAGGGGCCTTCGGACTAGTTGGCACCGGGGAGCTGTTTTTT.

The V and J genes are TRBV3-1 and TRBJ1-1; D call uncertain. V lost 0 bases to trimming and J lost 1 base, with 9 bases between them. The CDR3 sequence is 15 residues long. Germline CDR1 is LGHDT and CDR2 is YNNKEL (reference sequence). The DNA for the CDR3 is TGTGCCAGCAGCCAAGATGAGGCGACGAACACTGAAGCTTTCTTT. Translating gives CASSQDEATNTEAFF.

The chain couples TRBV9 to TRBJ2-2, with TRBD2 matching 7 bases. The CDR3 is 16 amino acids. V shed 0 bases, J shed 3 bases, and the junction held 5 bases outside the gene matches. Germline CDR1 is SGDLS and CDR2 is YYNGEE. The CDR3 DNA reads as TGTGCCAGCAGCGTAGAAAAGGGAGGGGACACCGGGGAGCTGTTTTTT. Protein product: CASSVEKGGDTGELFF. Based on the CDR3 plus reference TRBV9 and TRBJ2-2, the full variable domain is DSGVTQTPKHLITATGQRVTLRCSPRSGDLSVYWYQQSLDQGLQFLIQYYNGEERAKGNILERFSAQQFPDLHSELNLSSLELGDSALYFCASSVEKGGDTGELFFGEGSRLTVL.

This clonotype was counted between two and nine times. The chain's CDR3 is CASSLVDGGLDIQYF. The CDR3 coding sequence is TGTGCCAGCAGTCTGGTGGACGGAGGGTTGGACATTCAGTACTTC. The chain recombines TRBV6-2 or TRBV6-3 with TRBJ2-4; TRBD2 might be the D (6 bases). The CDR3 is 15 amino acids. Trimming removed 5 bases from V and 8 bases from J, with 19 bases in between. In germline, CDR1 is MNHEY, CDR2 SVGEGT.